This TCR beta chain was found in a study of graft-versus-host responses after intestinal transplantation. Across the study: Recipients underwent multivisceral, liver-intestinal, or isolated intestinal transplants. All recipients got anti-thymocyte globulin induction, then tacrolimus and steroids for about three years.

CDR1 and CDR2 from the germline V gene are MNHEY and SVGAGI. This CDR3 has 13 amino acids. V was cut by 6 bases and J by 0 bases, with 8 bases left in between. Assay used: immunoSEQ multiplex PCR; TCRdb lists only in-frame clones, some missing. The sample holds about 120,000 clones, 85% to 95% seen once. Note on this clone: Its antigen is not known.

This chain joins TRBV6-5 and TRBJ1-1, with no clear D. The sample was unstimulated CD8+ T cells sorted from spleen or lymph node cells, taken before intestinal transplant. The receptor was derived from a human donor who received an intestinal transplant. CDR3 residues: CASSPALNTEAFF. CDR3 sequence (DNA): TGTGCCAGCAGCCCGGCCTTGAACACTGAAGCTTTCTTT.